This TCR beta chain emerged from a study of blood T cell repertoires in COVID-19. Method: immunoSEQ multiplex PCR; TCRdb's copy keeps in-frame clones and lacks some. The sample records about 120,000 clones, approximately 90% being singletons. The CDR3 extends over 14 amino acids. The V end was cut by 2 bases, the J end by 6 bases, with 11 bases between. In germline, CDR1 is MNHEY, CDR2 SVGEGT. The sequenced sample consisted of peripheral blood. The receptor was derived from a human donor with active COVID-19. The donor label of this sample is uncertain. The chain uses TRBV6-2 or TRBV6-3 and TRBJ1-5; the D gene is possibly TRBD1 (5 bases). CDR3 in amino acids: CASSYPGKAQPQHF. In DNA, the CDR3 is TGTGCCAGCAGTTACCCAGGGAAAGCTCAGCCCCAGCATTTT.